What follows describes a single T cell receptor (beta chain). The authors' processing: Reference gene primer amplification in the assay estimated nucleated cell counts. Sequencing used immunoSEQ multiplex PCR; TCRdb keeps in-frame clones, though not all of them. V, J and clone size were drawn from that table, and D and trimming were deduced from the DNA. The table includes some 120,000 clones, about four fifths detected once. The CDR3 has 14 residues. The germline V gene has CDR1 SNHLY and CDR2 FYNNEI. The data were taken from a study of blood T cell repertoires in COVID-19. The wider study: In each case, the material was cDNA or gDNA derived from T cells, B-cell-depleted T cells, or PBMCs.

The TCR sequence derives from a man aged 35 to 55 with active or convalescent COVID-19. The source material was peripheral blood. The chain joins TRBV2 to TRBJ1-5; tentative D call: TRBD1 (5 bases). The CDR3 DNA sequence: TGTGCAGGGAGGGCAGGGTTTAGCAATCAGCCCCAGCATTTT. Translated, it gives CAGRAGFSNQPQHF.